These T cell receptor beta chains were read from a single sample in a study of blood T cell repertoires in COVID-19. TCRdb keeps only in-frame clones here, not all; method: immunoSEQ multiplex PCR. The table lists about 350,000 clones, around nine tenths of them singletons, with just over 7% in the top ten. Sequenced sample: peripheral blood. These receptors were obtained from a woman aged 55 to 70 with COVID-19, enrolled during active disease. Each CDR3 is given with its conserved first and last residue.

V,CDR3
TRBV5-4,CASSGGQEKRGYTF
TRBV7-2,CASSSGTGTEKLFF
TRBV12-5,CASGLNLDQPQHF
TRBV19,CASSNFPGTGISGAFF
TRBV4-2,CASSLRQEGSSKETQYF
TRBV27,CASRPPTGSGELFF
TRBV5-1,CASSFRDSTSNSPLHF
TRBV7-2,CASSLQVGGNYGYTF
TRBV30,CASSGQTANYGYTF
TRBV27,CASSPGGNSNQPQHF
TRBV4-2,CASSQGTDMGKLFF
TRBV5-8,CASSSTGSYGYTF
TRBV11-2,CASSSEVGAYNEQFF
TRBV11-2,CASSQTRTGRTEAFF
TRBV7-8,CASSNRGAGDEQFF
TRBV10-1,CASSDSGNSYNEQFF
TRBV2,CASRRQGRKTFF
TRBV6-5,CASSYSSPSHVTEAFF
TRBV7-3,CASSLLIRDRANSNQPQHF
TRBV19,CASSNSGTSGSYEQYF
TRBV11-2,CASSLVRQGRNTEAFF
TRBV7-3,CASSPPGKNTGELFF
TRBV12-3/TRBV12-4,CACGTGFYNEQFF
TRBV2,CASGRQGNTEAFF
TRBV19,CASSLDSSGTDTQYF
TRBV11-2,CASSSWAGQGMDEQYF
TRBV2,CASRFLAGMGNEQFF
TRBV11-3,CASSWKTGPEYGYTF
TRBV29-1,CSVENTAGELFF
TRBV14,CASSQGGPEAFF
TRBV29-1,CSVKVTGMNTEAFF
TRBV19,CASSSAGRAYEQYF
TRBV7-2,CASSLAEGRGYTF
TRBV4-1,CASSQAGFDNQPQHF
TRBV3-1/TRBV3-2,CASSHSYEQYF
TRBV9,CASSVAQGTEAFF
TRBV7-2,CASRPSGAHYNEQFF
TRBV12-3/TRBV12-4,CASSSRSTGELFF
TRBV6-5,CASSYLGTGVDSPLHF
TRBV11-3,CASSRGDRGRTEAFF
TRBV3-1/TRBV3-2,CASSQLAGTENWQYF
TRBV5-6,CASSLYGSSYNSPLHF
TRBV4-3,CASSQEPWSGPNTEAFF
TRBV5-8,CASSLWDTSSYNEQFF
TRBV30,CAWSVSGTSGGRVTGELFF
TRBV6-1,CASSEVQGAYNTIYF
TRBV6-5,CASSYGEVNTEAFF
TRBV29-1,CSARQRSSYNEQFF